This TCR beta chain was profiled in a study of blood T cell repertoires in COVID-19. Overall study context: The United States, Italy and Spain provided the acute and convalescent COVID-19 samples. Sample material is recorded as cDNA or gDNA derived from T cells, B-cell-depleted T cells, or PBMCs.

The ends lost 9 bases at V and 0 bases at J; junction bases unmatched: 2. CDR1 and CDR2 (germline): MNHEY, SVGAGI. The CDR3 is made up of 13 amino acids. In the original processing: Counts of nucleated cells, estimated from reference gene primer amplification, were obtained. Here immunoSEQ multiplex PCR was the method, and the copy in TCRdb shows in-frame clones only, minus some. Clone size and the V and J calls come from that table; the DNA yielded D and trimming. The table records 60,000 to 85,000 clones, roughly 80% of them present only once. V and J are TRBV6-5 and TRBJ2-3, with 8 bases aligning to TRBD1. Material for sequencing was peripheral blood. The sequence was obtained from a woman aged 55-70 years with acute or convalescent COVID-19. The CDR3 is CASWTGSTDTQYF. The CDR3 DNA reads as TGTGCCAGTTGGACAGGGAGCACAGATACGCAGTATTTT.